This entry lists 9 T cell receptor beta chains sequenced from one sample in a study of OX40 agonist ivuxolimab in advanced cancers. The method was the immunoSEQ multiplex PCR assay. The source is immuneACCESS, and TCRdb retained only in-frame sequences with V and J called. Part of the clones is not carried over; for the studies checked, unresolved V genes explain less than half of this, and the remainder is unexplained. The sample yields tens of thousands of clones; 84% were counted once. Less than 4% of the sample is taken by the ten largest. This specimen was CD4+ or CD8+ T cells sorted from blood, taken in a trial of the OX40 agonist ivuxolimab. These receptors were taken from an adult with an advanced solid tumor such as melanoma, head and neck, liver or kidney cancer.

This chain joins TRBV5-1 and TRBJ2-3; TRBD1 agrees at 7 bases. The CDR3 totals 14 residues. Trimming removed 2 bases from V and 4 bases from J; junction bases left unmatched: 4. The V gene's germline CDR1 is SGHRS and CDR2 YFSETQ. The CDR3 region has the DNA TGCGCCAGCAGCTTAGGCCAGGGGGCAGATACGCAGTATTTT. It encodes CASSLGQGADTQYF. Variable domain in full (rest from reference TRBV5-1 and TRBJ2-3): KAGVTQTPRYLIKTRGQQVTLSCSPISGHRSVSWYQQTPGQGLQFLFEYFSETQRNKGNFPGRFSGRQFSNSRSEMNVSTLELGDSALYLCASSLGQGADTQYFGPGTRLTVL.

This clone was found a few times. V is TRBV2 and J is TRBJ1-1, with a weak D call TRBD1 (5 bases). Germline values: CDR1 SNHLY, CDR2 FYNNEI. V dropped 9 bases and J dropped 2 bases, with 10 bases sitting between them. CDR3 length equals 12 residues. The CDR3 sequence: CARRDGNTEAFF. The CDR3 region has the DNA TGTGCCAGGAGGGACGGAAACACTGAAGCTTTCTTT.

The CDR3 region is CASSPPRTLYHTEAFF. The CDR3 nucleotides are TGTGCCAGCTCACCACCGAGGACACTTTATCACACTGAAGCTTTCTTT. The chain carries TRBV18 and TRBJ1-1; a weak D match, TRBD1 (5 bases). V lost 0 bases and J 3 bases, leaving 14 bases between the germline ends. CDR3 length: 16 residues. CDR1 and CDR2 from the germline V gene are KGHSH and LQKENI.

The CDR3 DNA follows: TGTGCCAGCAGCTTAGGGACAGGGGAATCCTACGAGCAGTACTTC. Amino acid sequence: CASSLGTGESYEQYF. The chain couples TRBV7-6 to TRBJ2-7, with 9 bases lining up with TRBD1. This CDR3 has 15 amino acids. The V and J ends lost 1 base and 1 base, in that order; junction bases with no gene match: 2. From germline, CDR1 is SGHVS and CDR2 FNYEAQ.

The CDR3 nucleotides are TGTGCCAGCAGCTTTAGTAGAAACACCATATATTTT. Its translation: CASSFSRNTIYF. The rearrangement links TRBV7-2 to TRBJ1-3, with D uncertain. This CDR3 contains 12 residues. The V end lost 3 bases, the J end lost 5 bases, and 5 bases lay between the germline ends. Germline values: CDR1 SGHTA, CDR2 FQGNSA.

The chain recombines TRBV11-3 with TRBJ2-2; 8 nucleotides align to TRBD1. The CDR3 covers 14 residues. V was clipped by 5 bases and J by 6 bases; unmatched bases: 5. CDR1 is SGHNT, CDR2 YENEEA, per germline. Written as DNA, the CDR3 is TGTGCCAGCAGCCAGACAGGGGAATCCGGGGAGCTGTTTTTT. Its translation is CASSQTGESGELFF.

The chain has TRBV7-8 and TRBJ1-5, with 8 nucleotides matching TRBD1. V lost 5 bases to trimming and J lost 5 bases; unmatched junction nucleotides: 8. The CDR3 loop spans 15 amino acids. The germline gives CDR1 SGHVS, CDR2 FQNEAQ. The CDR3 spells CASSPYRGMDQPQHF. Here the CDR3 DNA reads TGTGCCAGCAGCCCATACAGGGGGATGGATCAGCCCCAGCATTTT.

This chain joins TRBV19 and TRBJ1-6, with D possibly TRBD1 on 5 matching bases. Germline CDR1 and CDR2: LNHDA and SQIVND (reference sequence). The CDR3 loop spans 12 amino acids. CDR3 sequence: CASGHLDSPLHF. The CDR3 DNA reads as TGTGCTTCTGGACATTTGGATTCACCCCTCCACTTT.

The rearrangement links TRBV7-6 to TRBJ2-1; TRBD2 agrees at 10 bases. V lost 5 bases and J lost 0; bases outside the gene matches: 4. The CDR3 sequence is 16 residues long. CDR1 is SGHVS and CDR2 is FNYEAQ in the germline V gene. CDR3 DNA sequence: TGTGCCAGCAGCCTCACTAGCGGGGTCTCCTACAATGAGCAGTTCTTC. It is translated as CASSLTSGVSYNEQFF.